The rows below give T cell receptor beta chains drawn from one sample of a study of preoperative IRX-2 immunotherapy in early breast cancer. The method was immunoSEQ multiplex PCR; TCRdb's version includes in-frame clones alone and lacks a portion of them. The sample has more than 50,000 clones, approximately 93% seen once. This material was obtained from a patient treated with IRX-2 immunotherapy. The source is a human donor with breast cancer. CDR3s include the opening cysteine and the closing phenylalanine or tryptophan. Each record gives: J gene, clone size, V gene, D gene, CDR3 DNA, CDR3 protein. The D gene is left open where the match is weak. Size is omitted from some rows. Given values are once, few, many or a class for expanded clones.

>TRBJ1-4|.|TRBV7-6|TRBD1
TGTGCCAGCAGCCGACAGGGTTCTAATGAAAAACTGTTTTTT
CASSRQGSNEKLFF
>TRBJ2-7|.|TRBV6-6|TRBD1
TGTGCCAGCAGCCACCCTGACAGGGCCCCCTACGAGCAGTACTTC
CASSHPDRAPYEQYF
>TRBJ1-2|.|TRBV19|.
TGTGCCAGTAGTATATGGCACGGACCTTCCCCCGACTATGGCTACACCTTC
CASSIWHGPSPDYGYTF
>TRBJ1-2|.|TRBV21-1|.
TGTGCCAGCAGCAAAGAGCGTAGGCGGAGGGATGGCTACACCTTC
CASSKERRRRDGYTF
>TRBJ2-3|.|TRBV28|TRBD2
TGTGCCAGCAGTTTTGGACTAGTTCCAGATACGCAGTATTTT
CASSFGLVPDTQYF
>TRBJ2-7|once|TRBV7-2|TRBD2
TGTGCCAGCAGCTCCTACTCCGGGAGGGCAAGTGAGCAGTACTTC
CASSSYSGRASEQYF
>TRBJ2-7|.|TRBV7-3|TRBD2
TGTGCCAGCAGCCCCCCGGGAGGCGAGCAGTACTTC
CASSPPGGEQYF
>TRBJ2-7|.|TRBV7-6|TRBD1
TGTGCCAGCAGCCCCGGGACAGGGGGCTACGAGCAGTACTTC
CASSPGTGGYEQYF
>TRBJ2-6|.|TRBV5-1|TRBD1
TGCGCCAGCAGCCCCCGGGACAGGGGACCTGGGGCCAACGTCCTGACTTTC
CASSPRDRGPGANVLTF
>TRBJ1-1|.|TRBV7-9|TRBD1
TGTGCCAGCAGCTGCGGGGGCCCCGGGGACAGCCTGAACACTGAAGCTTTCTTT
CASSCGGPGDSLNTEAFF
>TRBJ2-7|.|TRBV5-1|.
TGCGCCAGCAGCTTGGCCCCGACCGACTCCTACGAGCAGTACTTC
CASSLAPTDSYEQYF
>TRBJ1-3|.|TRBV2|.
TGTGCCAGCAGTGAACAAGGGCAAGGAAACACCATATATTTT
CASSEQGQGNTIYF
>TRBJ2-2|.|TRBV7-2|.
TGTGCCAGCAGCCGTTATGGGGGGCACACCGGGGAGCTGTTTTTT
CASSRYGGHTGELFF
>TRBJ1-1|.|TRBV5-1|.
TGCGCCAGCAGCCAGGGACCGATGAACACTGAAGCTTTCTTT
CASSQGPMNTEAFF
>TRBJ2-3|.|TRBV5-1|TRBD2
TGCGCCAGCAGCTTGGCGGGTCTAGCGGAAAAAACAGATACGCAGTATTTT
CASSLAGLAEKTDTQYF
>TRBJ1-1|.|TRBV5-1|.
TGCGCCAGCAGCTTGCCTCCGGGGGACACTGAAGCTTTCTTT
CASSLPPGDTEAFF
>TRBJ2-7|.|TRBV18|.
TGTGCCAGCTCACCACCTTCGAGCGGCTCCTACGAGCAGTACTTC
CASSPPSSGSYEQYF
>TRBJ2-5|.|TRBV7-2|.
TGTGCCAGCAGCTTACAGCAAGAGACCCAGTACTTC
CASSLQQETQYF
>TRBJ1-2|once|TRBV5-4|.
TGTGCCAGCAGCTCTGATTATGGCTACACCTTC
CASSSDYGYTF
>TRBJ2-7|.|TRBV10-3|TRBD2
TGTGCCGTACTGCCGACTAGCGGGAGCTACGAGCAGTACTTC
CAVLPTSGSYEQYF
>TRBJ1-2|.|TRBV7-9|.
TGTGCCAGCAGTCCTAAGGGGGGCAGGGACTATGGCTACACCTTC
CASSPKGGRDYGYTF
>TRBJ1-5|.|TRBV28|.
TGTGCCAGCAACCCTCTGGCGACCAGGGCCCAGCATTTT
CASNPLATRAQHF
>TRBJ2-5|.|TRBV29-1|TRBD2
TGCAGCGTTGAGTGGCTAGCGGGGATAGAGACCCAGTACTTC
CSVEWLAGIETQYF
>TRBJ2-1|.|TRBV7-3|TRBD1
TGTGCCAGCAGCCACCAGGGGGCCCCCTACAATGAGCAGTTCTTC
CASSHQGAPYNEQFF
>TRBJ2-7|.|TRBV18|TRBD2
TGTGCCAGCTCACCTTCCGGGACTACGATTTACTCCTACGAGCAGTACTTC
CASSPSGTTIYSYEQYF
>TRBJ1-5|.|TRBV2|TRBD1
TGTGCCAGTGGGACAGGGGGGTATAGCAATCAGCCCCAGCATTTT
CASGTGGYSNQPQHF
>TRBJ1-4|.|TRBV29-1|TRBD1
TGCAGCGCCGCCCCGGACAGGGTTAATGAAAAACTGTTTTTT
CSAAPDRVNEKLFF
>TRBJ2-1|.|TRBV7-2|.
TGTGCCAGCAGCTTAGATCCTCAGGCTTACAATGAGCAGTTCTTC
CASSLDPQAYNEQFF
>TRBJ1-5|.|TRBV19|TRBD1
TGTGCCAGTAGTATCAACAGGGGGCTTCAGCCCCAGCATTTT
CASSINRGLQPQHF
>TRBJ2-7|once|TRBV6-6|.
TGTGCCAGCAGTTACCGGGACAACGCCTACGAGCAGTACTTC
CASSYRDNAYEQYF
>TRBJ2-7|.|TRBV5-1|TRBD1
TGCGCCAGCAGCTTAGGACAGGGTCCCTTATACGAGCAGTACTTC
CASSLGQGPLYEQYF
>TRBJ2-3|.|TRBV9|TRBD2
TGTGCCAGCAGCGGCCAATGGACTAGCGGGAGGCGTGATACGCAGTATTTT
CASSGQWTSGRRDTQYF
>TRBJ2-1|.|TRBV5-6|.
TGTGCCAGCAGCTTGAAGGTCGGGAGTCTTTGGAATGAGCAGTTCTTC
CASSLKVGSLWNEQFF
>TRBJ2-2|.|TRBV2|.
TGTGCCAGCGTTCGGATAACGAACACCGGGGAGCTGTTTTTT
CASVRITNTGELFF
>TRBJ1-5|once|TRBV2|TRBD1
TGTGCCAGCACTGAGGACAGGGGAGGAACCAATCAGCCCCAGCATTTT
CASTEDRGGTNQPQHF
>TRBJ2-7|.|TRBV10-3|TRBD1
TGTGCCATCAGTGACCCGGGGGGACAGGGGGCGGACGAGCAGTACTTC
CAISDPGGQGADEQYF
>TRBJ2-2|.|TRBV5-4|TRBD1
TGTGCCAGCAGCTCCGGGACAGCCGGAACCGGGGAGCTGTTTTTT
CASSSGTAGTGELFF
>TRBJ1-1|once|TRBV4-2|.
TGTGCCAGCAGCCCGATGGGGTCGCGCAGGTTGAACACTGAAGCTTTCTTT
CASSPMGSRRLNTEAFF
>TRBJ2-3|.|TRBV15|TRBD2
TGTGCCACCAGCGGTAGACTAGCGGGAAACACAGATACGCAGTATTTT
CATSGRLAGNTDTQYF
>TRBJ2-3|.|TRBV4-1|TRBD2
TGCGCCAGCAGCCAAGGGGGGCCCTTAGCGGGGGGACGCGATACGCAGTATTTT
CASSQGGPLAGGRDTQYF
>TRBJ2-7|.|TRBV5-1|.
TGCGCCAGCAGCTTGGAGGTGTTTGCAGGGACCGAGCAGTACTTC
CASSLEVFAGTEQYF
>TRBJ1-2|few|TRBV6-5|.
TGTGCCAGCAGTTTCGACAGCTATGGCTACACCTTC
CASSFDSYGYTF
>TRBJ1-5|.|TRBV19|TRBD1
TGTGCCAGTAGGCCGACAGGGGACAATCAGCCCCAGCATTTT
CASRPTGDNQPQHF
>TRBJ2-7|.|TRBV21-1|.
TGTGCCAGCAGCAAACAGGCGGACCCCTACGAGCAGTACTTC
CASSKQADPYEQYF
>TRBJ2-2|.|TRBV7-8|.
TGTGCCAGCAGCTTTCTCAGAGGTGGGGGCACCGGGGAGCTGTTTTTT
CASSFLRGGGTGELFF
>TRBJ2-1|.|TRBV13|.
TGTGCCAGCAGCTTAGGATCAACCTACAATGAGCAGTTCTTC
CASSLGSTYNEQFF
>TRBJ2-1|.|TRBV20-1|.
TGCAGTGCTAGATTCTACAATGAGCAGTTCTTC
CSARFYNEQFF
>TRBJ2-5|.|TRBV25-1|TRBD1
TGTGCCAGTACGCCTAGACAGGGTGAGACCCAGTACTTC
CASTPRQGETQYF
>TRBJ2-3|.|TRBV11-2|.
TGTGCCAGCGAAGACGGCACAGATACGCAGTATTTT
CASEDGTDTQYF
>TRBJ2-5|.|TRBV2|.
TGTGCCAGCAGTGGGGACAACCAAGAGACCCAGTACTTC
CASSGDNQETQYF
>TRBJ1-1|.|TRBV7-2|TRBD1
TGTGCCAGCAGCTTAGCGGGGACAGGGACCTACACTGAAGCTTTCTTT
CASSLAGTGTYTEAFF
>TRBJ2-3|.|TRBV29-1|.
TGCAGCCCTGGGACTGTCACAGATACGCAGTATTTT
CSPGTVTDTQYF